This note documents a single TCR beta chain sequence. Its specificity is not known. Looked up from germline, CDR1 is SGHVS and CDR2 is FNYEAQ. V shed 3 bases and J 2 bases; nucleotides not matched to a gene: 4. The CDR3 spans 15 residues. This entry is derived from a study of T-cell memory formation after mild COVID-19. Study context: Most TCR clusters belonged to a single donor.

Barcoded TCR alpha and TCR beta cDNA libraries with UMIs came from 5'RACE using constant-segment primers. Via MiXCR, TCRdb re-called the 5' RACE reads, giving one row per CDR3 protein. The profile shows around 340,000 distinct CDR3 sequences, approximately 15% of them singletons. General study results and limits: Some clones that responded turned up in pre-infection memory, which suggests that cross-reactive memory joined in. Contracting clones from day 15 to 85 had balanced CD4/CD8; later expanders favoured CD4+.

The V gene is TRBV7-6, the J gene TRBJ2-5; 9 nucleotides agree with TRBD2. Input material: PBMCs or a T cell subset sorted from them (not recorded which). This TCR derives from a man aged 18 to 30 who had mild COVID-19 (a few samples of this study predate the infection). Cell type and time point are not known. CDR3 region: CASSFRAGGQETQYF. The CDR3 DNA follows: TGTGCCAGCAGCTTTCGGGCGGGGGGGCAAGAGACCCAGTACTTC.